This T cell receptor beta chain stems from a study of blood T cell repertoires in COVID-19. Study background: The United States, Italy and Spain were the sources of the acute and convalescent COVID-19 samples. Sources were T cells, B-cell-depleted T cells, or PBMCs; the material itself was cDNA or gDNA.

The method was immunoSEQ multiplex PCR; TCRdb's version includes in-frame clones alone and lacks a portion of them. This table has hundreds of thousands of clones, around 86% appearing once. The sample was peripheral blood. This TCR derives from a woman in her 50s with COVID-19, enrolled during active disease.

The CDR3 DNA reads as TGTGCCAGCTCACCACATCCAGGGACAGATAGAAACACCATATATTTT. Amino acids: CASSPHPGTDRNTIYF. The chain employs TRBV18 and TRBJ1-3, with 7 bases matching TRBD1. This CDR3 spans 16 amino acids. In germline, CDR1 is KGHSH, CDR2 LQKENI. The trim removed 1 base at V and 5 bases at J, leaving 8 bases unmatched.